This is a list of T cell receptor beta chains from one sample in a study of blood T cell repertoires in COVID-19. The method was immunoSEQ multiplex PCR; TCRdb's version includes in-frame clones alone and lacks a portion of them. Of about 88,000 clones in the sample, 75% to 90% were seen once. The material sequenced was peripheral blood. Source of these receptors: a man older than 75 with acute or convalescent COVID-19. Both conserved end residues are part of each CDR3. Each record gives: clone size, V gene, D gene, J gene, CDR3 protein, CDR3 DNA. D genes are given only for firm matches. Not every row has a clone size; where given, it reads once, few, many or a size class.

clone_size: NA
v_call: TRBV10-3
d_call: NA
j_call: TRBJ1-2
cdr3_aa: CAISESNRGTYGYTF
cdr3_nt: TGTGCCATCAGTGAGTCGAACCGGGGTACTTATGGCTACACCTTC

clone_size: NA
v_call: TRBV7-2
d_call: TRBD2
j_call: TRBJ2-7
cdr3_aa: CASSLGSGTYEQYF
cdr3_nt: TGTGCCAGCAGCTTAGGTAGCGGGACCTACGAGCAGTACTTC

clone_size: NA
v_call: TRBV27
d_call: TRBD1
j_call: TRBJ2-6
cdr3_aa: CASRPWTGANSGANVLTF
cdr3_nt: TGTGCCAGCAGACCCTGGACAGGTGCCAACTCTGGGGCCAACGTCCTGACTTTC

clone_size: NA
v_call: TRBV6-2/TRBV6-3
d_call: TRBD2
j_call: TRBJ2-3
cdr3_aa: CASTPGLGVDTQYF
cdr3_nt: TGTGCCAGCACCCCGGGACTAGGGGTGGATACGCAGTATTTT

clone_size: NA
v_call: TRBV25-1
d_call: TRBD1
j_call: TRBJ2-2
cdr3_aa: CASRERQGATGELFF
cdr3_nt: TGTGCCAGCAGGGAAAGACAGGGGGCTACCGGGGAGCTGTTTTTT

clone_size: once
v_call: TRBV5-6
d_call: NA
j_call: TRBJ1-5
cdr3_aa: CASSNWGLSSNQPQHF
cdr3_nt: TGTGCCAGCAGCAACTGGGGGCTATCGAGCAATCAGCCCCAGCATTTT

clone_size: NA
v_call: TRBV29-1
d_call: TRBD2
j_call: TRBJ2-1
cdr3_aa: CSVDRLAGGDEQFF
cdr3_nt: TGCAGCGTTGACCGGCTAGCGGGAGGGGATGAGCAGTTCTTC

clone_size: NA
v_call: TRBV5-1
d_call: TRBD1
j_call: TRBJ2-3
cdr3_aa: CASSYGQGQADTQYF
cdr3_nt: TGCGCCAGCAGCTATGGACAGGGGCAAGCAGATACGCAGTATTTT

clone_size: once
v_call: TRBV25-1
d_call: TRBD1
j_call: TRBJ1-2
cdr3_aa: CASSSTGDYYGYTF
cdr3_nt: TGTGCCAGCAGTTCGACAGGGGATTACTATGGCTACACCTTC

clone_size: NA
v_call: TRBV29-1
d_call: NA
j_call: TRBJ1-6
cdr3_aa: CSVGVGGNSPLHF
cdr3_nt: TGCAGCGTTGGGGTCGGAGGCAATTCACCCCTCCACTTT

clone_size: NA
v_call: TRBV6-1
d_call: NA
j_call: TRBJ1-1
cdr3_aa: CASSEGFGHSITEAFF
cdr3_nt: TGTGCCAGCAGTGAAGGTTTCGGACACTCGATCACTGAAGCTTTCTTT

clone_size: NA
v_call: TRBV5-1
d_call: TRBD2
j_call: TRBJ2-1
cdr3_aa: CASSLMASGGAGTYNEQFF
cdr3_nt: TGCGCCAGCAGCTTAATGGCTAGCGGGGGGGCTGGAACCTACAATGAGCAGTTCTTC

clone_size: NA
v_call: TRBV2
d_call: TRBD2
j_call: TRBJ2-3
cdr3_aa: CASTRERGATDTQYF
cdr3_nt: TGTGCCAGCACCCGGGAGCGGGGGGCCACAGATACGCAGTATTTT

clone_size: NA
v_call: TRBV6-2/TRBV6-3
d_call: NA
j_call: TRBJ1-5
cdr3_aa: CASSSTGFQPQHF
cdr3_nt: TGTGCCAGCAGTTCAACAGGGTTTCAGCCCCAGCATTTT

clone_size: once
v_call: TRBV6-5
d_call: TRBD1
j_call: TRBJ1-6
cdr3_aa: CASNPGQGFSPLHF
cdr3_nt: TGTGCCAGCAATCCGGGACAGGGCTTTTCACCCCTCCACTTT

clone_size: NA
v_call: TRBV19
d_call: TRBD1
j_call: TRBJ1-5
cdr3_aa: CASSSGQGRISQPQHF
cdr3_nt: TGTGCCAGTAGTTCCGGACAGGGTCGTATAAGTCAGCCCCAGCATTTT

clone_size: NA
v_call: TRBV11-2
d_call: TRBD1
j_call: TRBJ2-2
cdr3_aa: CASSLRDRANTGELFF
cdr3_nt: TGTGCCAGCAGCCTCCGGGACAGAGCGAACACCGGGGAGCTGTTTTTT

clone_size: NA
v_call: TRBV6-6
d_call: NA
j_call: TRBJ2-7
cdr3_aa: CASSYRQGQGAYEQYF
cdr3_nt: TGTGCCAGCAGTTACCGCCAGGGGCAGGGAGCCTACGAGCAGTACTTC

clone_size: NA
v_call: TRBV14
d_call: NA
j_call: TRBJ1-1
cdr3_aa: CASRSQRNTEAFF
cdr3_nt: TGTGCCAGCAGATCCCAGCGGAACACTGAAGCTTTCTTT

clone_size: NA
v_call: TRBV4-2
d_call: NA
j_call: TRBJ2-1
cdr3_aa: CASSQALGGYDEQFF
cdr3_nt: TGTGCCAGCAGCCAAGCACTAGGGGGTTACGATGAGCAGTTCTTC

clone_size: NA
v_call: TRBV10-3
d_call: TRBD1
j_call: TRBJ2-5
cdr3_aa: CAIGDRAQETQYF
cdr3_nt: TGTGCCATCGGAGACAGGGCCCAAGAGACCCAGTACTTC

clone_size: NA
v_call: TRBV3-1/TRBV3-2
d_call: NA
j_call: TRBJ2-5
cdr3_aa: CASSQRGLKETQYF
cdr3_nt: TGTGCCAGCAGCCAAAGGGGTTTGAAAGAGACCCAGTACTTC

clone_size: NA
v_call: TRBV5-1
d_call: TRBD1
j_call: TRBJ1-1
cdr3_aa: CASSLTGVNTEAFF
cdr3_nt: TGCGCCAGCAGCTTAACAGGGGTGAACACTGAAGCTTTCTTT

clone_size: NA
v_call: TRBV2
d_call: TRBD1
j_call: TRBJ2-7
cdr3_aa: CASRRQGVSYEQYF
cdr3_nt: TGTGCCAGCCGTCGACAGGGGGTCTCCTACGAGCAGTACTTC

clone_size: NA
v_call: TRBV28
d_call: NA
j_call: TRBJ2-1
cdr3_aa: CASSLAVYNEQFF
cdr3_nt: TGTGCCAGCAGCTTAGCGGTCTACAATGAGCAGTTCTTC

clone_size: many
v_call: TRBV10-3
d_call: TRBD2
j_call: TRBJ2-3
cdr3_aa: CGTSGGEGTQYF
cdr3_nt: TGTGGGACTAGCGGGGGGGAGGGTACGCAGTATTTT

clone_size: NA
v_call: TRBV28
d_call: NA
j_call: TRBJ2-1
cdr3_aa: CASTAQGPGRNEQFF
cdr3_nt: TGTGCCAGCACCGCCCAGGGTCCTGGGCGCAATGAGCAGTTCTTC

clone_size: many
v_call: TRBV3-1/TRBV3-2
d_call: NA
j_call: TRBJ2-2
cdr3_aa: CASSQPNGELFF
cdr3_nt: TGTGCCAGCAGCCAACCCAACGGGGAGCTGTTTTTT

clone_size: once
v_call: TRBV6-5
d_call: NA
j_call: TRBJ1-2
cdr3_aa: CASSYSKLLQGNGYTF
cdr3_nt: TGTGCCAGCAGTTACTCGAAATTACTACAGGGTAATGGCTACACCTTC

clone_size: NA
v_call: TRBV19
d_call: NA
j_call: TRBJ1-5
cdr3_aa: CASRVSGERNQPQHF
cdr3_nt: TGTGCCAGTAGGGTCTCCGGGGAGCGCAATCAGCCCCAGCATTTT

clone_size: once
v_call: TRBV19
d_call: TRBD1
j_call: TRBJ1-5
cdr3_aa: CASSIYPGGNNQPQHF
cdr3_nt: TGTGCCAGTAGTATATATCCAGGGGGTAACAATCAGCCCCAGCATTTT

clone_size: NA
v_call: TRBV5-1
d_call: TRBD1
j_call: TRBJ1-1
cdr3_aa: CASSYSPSSTGTGLF
cdr3_nt: TGCGCCAGCAGCTATTCGCCCTCATCGACCGGGACAGGCCTTTTT

clone_size: NA
v_call: TRBV19
d_call: TRBD1
j_call: TRBJ1-5
cdr3_aa: CASSMAHRGGKFLNQPQHF
cdr3_nt: TGTGCCAGTAGTATGGCCCACAGGGGGGGCAAGTTTTTGAATCAGCCCCAGCATTTT

clone_size: NA
v_call: TRBV27
d_call: NA
j_call: TRBJ1-2
cdr3_aa: CASSQSRTRTGYTF
cdr3_nt: TGTGCCAGCAGCCAGAGTAGGACACGAACTGGCTACACCTTC

clone_size: NA
v_call: TRBV18
d_call: TRBD1
j_call: TRBJ2-3
cdr3_aa: CASSPPGQGADTQYF
cdr3_nt: TGTGCCAGCTCACCTCCGGGACAGGGCGCAGATACGCAGTATTTT

clone_size: once
v_call: TRBV7-2
d_call: TRBD1
j_call: TRBJ2-7
cdr3_aa: CASSSRDRAYEQYF
cdr3_nt: TGTGCCAGCAGCTCCCGGGACAGGGCCTACGAGCAGTACTTC

clone_size: NA
v_call: TRBV6-5
d_call: TRBD1
j_call: TRBJ1-1
cdr3_aa: CASSYETGGNTEAFF
cdr3_nt: TGTGCCAGCAGTTACGAGACAGGGGGCAACACTGAAGCTTTCTTT

clone_size: NA
v_call: TRBV2
d_call: NA
j_call: TRBJ1-1
cdr3_aa: CASSDEGFGTEAFF
cdr3_nt: TGTGCCAGCAGCGACGAGGGATTCGGCACTGAAGCTTTCTTT

clone_size: NA
v_call: TRBV2
d_call: TRBD2
j_call: TRBJ2-3
cdr3_aa: CASSALAGGPTDTQYF
cdr3_nt: TGTGCCAGCAGTGCTTTAGCGGGGGGGCCGACAGATACGCAGTATTTT

clone_size: NA
v_call: TRBV6-5
d_call: TRBD1
j_call: TRBJ1-4
cdr3_aa: CASSLDRDEKLFF
cdr3_nt: TGTGCCAGCAGTTTGGACAGGGACGAAAAACTGTTTTTT

clone_size: NA
v_call: TRBV6-5
d_call: NA
j_call: TRBJ1-1
cdr3_aa: CASSTLGNTEAFF
cdr3_nt: TGTGCCAGCAGCACCCTAGGGAACACTGAAGCTTTCTTT

clone_size: NA
v_call: TRBV7-2
d_call: TRBD1
j_call: TRBJ1-4
cdr3_aa: CASSSPMTGAHNEKLFF
cdr3_nt: TGTGCCAGCAGCTCTCCGATGACAGGGGCCCATAATGAAAAACTGTTTTTT

clone_size: NA
v_call: TRBV27
d_call: TRBD1
j_call: TRBJ1-1
cdr3_aa: CASSLLTGTGGTEAFF
cdr3_nt: TGTGCCAGCAGTTTATTAACCGGGACAGGGGGCACTGAAGCTTTCTTT

clone_size: NA
v_call: TRBV7-2
d_call: TRBD2
j_call: TRBJ2-3
cdr3_aa: CASRLVSGRASDTQYF
cdr3_nt: TGTGCCAGCAGACTCGTTAGCGGGAGGGCCTCAGATACGCAGTATTTT